These 10 T cell receptor beta chains were sequenced from one sample in a study of CD8 T cells in Susac syndrome. The RNA, about 0.5 to 1 ug, was put through reverse transcription using random hexamers. In TCRdb, the immunoSEQ multiplex PCR reads were re-called with MiXCR into one record per CDR3 protein. Among a few hundred thousand distinct CDR3 sequences, 85% to 90% were seen once, and the ten largest hold roughly 0.11%. Sequencing used CD8+ T cells from PBMCs. The receptors originated from a human donor with multiple sclerosis.

This chain links TRBV7-6 with TRBJ2-7; D remains unclear. Per the germline V gene, CDR1 is SGHVS and CDR2 is FNYEAQ. The CDR3 has 16 amino acids. Trimming left V 1 base short and J 7 bases short, with 20 bases between. The CDR3 bases are TGTGCCAGCAGCTTAGGGGATGGACGGGCTCAAGGAGAGCAGTACTTC. Its translation: CASSLGDGRAQGEQYF.

The rearrangement links TRBV19 to TRBJ2-7; D possibly corresponds to TRBD1 (5 bases). The germline CDR1 and CDR2 sequences are LNHDA and SQIVND (reference sequence). V shed 4 bases and J shed 4 bases, with 17 bases lying between them. CDR3 length: 15 residues. CDR3: CASSTGPGKGYEQYF. In nucleotides, the CDR3 is TGTGCCAGTAGTACAGGGCCCGGAAAGGGATACGAGCAGTACTTC.

The chain recombines TRBV30 with TRBJ1-1; D not resolved. Per the germline V gene, CDR1 is GTSNPN and CDR2 is SVGIG (reference sequence). The CDR3 runs 12 residues. V lost 0 bases, J lost 6 bases, and 8 bases lay in between. The CDR3 sequence is CAWSVVPAEAFF. The CDR3 DNA reads as TGTGCCTGGAGTGTAGTACCGGCTGAAGCTTTCTTT.

This chain uses TRBV7-8 with TRBJ2-7; D is perhaps TRBD2 (5 bases). Germline loops: CDR1 SGHVS, CDR2 FQNEAQ. This CDR3 has 15 amino acids. V was shortened by 4 bases and J by 3 bases, with 16 bases between the two germline ends. The CDR3 loop is CASSSGARVRYEQYF. In DNA, the CDR3 is TGTGCCAGCAGCTCCGGAGCGAGGGTCCGCTACGAGCAGTACTTC.

This clonotype was seen just once. V is TRBV13 and J is TRBJ2-7, with D possibly TRBD1 on 6 matching bases. CDR3 length: 15 amino acids. Germline loops: CDR1 PRHDT, CDR2 FYEKMQ (reference sequence). Trimming removed 2 bases at V and 1 base at J, with 12 bases between. CDR3 amino acids: CASSLKGTRSYEQYF. DNA for the CDR3: TGTGCCAGCAGCTTAAAGGGGACACGATCCTACGAGCAGTACTTC.

The chain uses TRBV12-3 or TRBV12-4 and TRBJ1-1; tentatively, D is TRBD1 (6 bases). The CDR3 length is 14 residues. Trimming took 5 bases from V and 4 from J, leaving 14 bases between them. CDR3 nucleotide sequence: TGTGCCAGCAGTGCAGGGGAATGGTCCACTGAAGCTTTCTTT. This gives the protein CASSAGEWSTEAFF.

The chain couples TRBV7-9 to TRBJ2-1, with D possibly called TRBD1 or TRBD2 (5 bases each). Germline V gives CDR1 SEHNR, CDR2 FQNEAQ (reference sequence). The CDR3 extends over 14 amino acids. V was cut by 11 bases and J by 7 bases, with 21 bases left in between. CDR3 coding DNA: TGTGCCTGCGGTTTCGGGACCCCTATGAATGAGCAGTTCTTC. Its translation: CACGFGTPMNEQFF.

This clonotype showed up just a few times. The J gene is TRBJ1-5, the V gene TRBV6-1; D not resolved. The CDR3 extends over 12 amino acids. The germline V gene encodes CDR1 MNHNS and CDR2 SASEGT. V lost 7 bases to trimming and J lost 1 base, with 5 bases between them. CDR3 loop: CASTESNQPQHF. In DNA form, the CDR3 reads TGTGCCAGCACGGAGAGCAATCAGCCCCAGCATTTT.

This clonotype occurred a few times. V usage is TRBV7-6 and J usage is TRBJ1-2, with TRBD1 matching 9 bases. Germline V gene lookup returns CDR1 SGHVS and CDR2 FNYEAQ. V lost 3 bases and J lost 4; bases outside the gene matches: 6. The CDR3 has 15 amino acids. The CDR3, as DNA: TGTGCCAGCAGCTTGGTACAGGGGGCCTTCTATGGCTACACCTTC. It specifies CASSLVQGAFYGYTF. Full variable domain (outside the CDR3, taken from reference TRBV7-6 and TRBJ1-2): GAGVSQSPRYKVTKRGQDVALRCDPISGHVSLYWYRQALGQGPEFLTYFNYEAQQDKSGLPNDRFSAERPEGSISTLTIQRTEQRDSAMYRCASSLVQGAFYGYTFGSGTRLTVV.

The chain combines TRBV11-2 with TRBJ1-1, with D possibly being TRBD1 (5 bases). Germline lookup yields CDR1 SGHAT and CDR2 FQNNGV. The CDR3 has 16 amino acids. Deletions cut 0 bases from V and 4 bases from J, with 15 bases between. CDR3 residues: CASSLDATDYLTEAFF. CDR3 nucleotides: TGTGCCAGCAGCTTAGATGCGACAGACTACCTCACTGAAGCTTTCTTT.